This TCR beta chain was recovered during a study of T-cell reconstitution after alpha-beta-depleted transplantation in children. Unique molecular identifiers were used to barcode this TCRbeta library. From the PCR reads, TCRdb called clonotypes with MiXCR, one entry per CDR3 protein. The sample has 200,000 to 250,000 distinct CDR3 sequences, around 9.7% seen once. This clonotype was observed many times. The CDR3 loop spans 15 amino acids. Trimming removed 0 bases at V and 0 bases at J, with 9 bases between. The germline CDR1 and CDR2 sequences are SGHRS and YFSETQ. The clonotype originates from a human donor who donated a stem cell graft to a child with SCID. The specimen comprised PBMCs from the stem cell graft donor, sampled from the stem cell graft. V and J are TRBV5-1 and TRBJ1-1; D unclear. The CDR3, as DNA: TGCGCCAGCAGCTTGGAAACGAGCATGAACACTGAAGCTTTCTTT. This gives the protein CASSLETSMNTEAFF.